A single sample gave rise to the 21 T cell receptor beta chains below, sequenced in a study of shared clonotypes between healthy human individuals. Data came from immunoSEQ multiplex PCR; TCRdb stores just in-frame clones and leaves some out. In the table there are around 2.3 million clones, almost 96% of which are singletons. Sequenced input: naive CD4+ T cells sorted from blood. Regarding subset: CD45RA+ positively selected. All receptors derive from a man aged 18 to 29 in good health.

The CDR3 nucleotides are TGTGCCAGCACGGCAGGTCGGGGTTCCGAGCAGTACTTC. Amino acids: CASTAGRGSEQYF. The gene calls are TRBV6-5 and TRBJ2-7, with D tentatively TRBD2 (5 bases). Germline V lookup: CDR1 MNHEY, CDR2 SVGAGI. The V gene lost 7 bases and the J gene lost 6 bases, with 16 bases spanning the gap. The CDR3 consists of 13 residues.

The J gene is TRBJ2-5, the V gene TRBV9; no clear D gene. Trimming removed 0 bases at V and 0 bases at J, with 12 bases between. Germline CDR1 reads SGDLS; CDR2 reads YYNGEE. The CDR3 is 16 residues long. CDR3 sequence (DNA): TGTGCCAGCAGCGTAGGGTCAACGGCGGACCAAGAGACCCAGTACTTC. It encodes CASSVGSTADQETQYF.

The rearrangement uses TRBV5-6 and TRBJ1-2; 7 nucleotides agree with TRBD1. CDR1 is SGHDT and CDR2 is YYEEEE in the germline V gene. CDR3 size: 16 residues. Germline trimming cut 0 bases from V and 5 bases from J; bases unmatched to any gene: 10. CDR3 protein: CASSLDSGGEWYGYTF. The CDR3 nucleotides are TGTGCCAGCAGCTTGGATTCAGGGGGAGAATGGTATGGCTACACCTTC.

About this clone itself: Other DNA variants within this sample encode the same CDR3. The chain links TRBV27 to TRBJ1-6, with TRBD1 identical over 10 bases. CDR3 length: 15 amino acids. Germline trimming cut 3 bases from V and 8 bases from J; bases unmatched to any gene: 4. Looked up from germline, CDR1 is MNHEY and CDR2 is SMNVEV (reference sequence). The CDR3 DNA reads TGTGCCAGCAGTTTCTTGGACAGGGGGGATTCACCCCTCCACTTT. As protein: CASSFLDRGDSPLHF.

The V and J genes are TRBV19 and TRBJ2-2, with D unresolved. Looked up from germline, CDR1 is LNHDA and CDR2 is SQIVND (reference sequence). V was clipped by 3 bases and J by 6 bases, with 11 bases between them. The CDR3 is made up of 14 amino acids. The CDR3, as DNA: TGTGCCAGTAGTATCCGGGTTATCGCCGGGGAGCTGTTTTTT. Protein product: CASSIRVIAGELFF.

The chain is built from TRBV28 and TRBJ2-7, with D possibly TRBD1 on 5 matching bases. V was shortened by 5 bases and J by 5 bases, with 22 bases between the two germline ends. The CDR3 spans 16 residues. In germline, CDR1 is MDHEN, CDR2 SYDVKM. The CDR3 region is CASSAYQGFGSDEQYF. The CDR3, as DNA: TGTGCCAGCAGTGCCTATCAGGGCTTTGGTTCCGACGAGCAGTACTTC.

The rearrangement joins TRBV18 to TRBJ2-3; D unclear. There are 14 residues in the CDR3. Trimming left V 4 bases short and J 6 bases short, with 14 bases between. The germline gives CDR1 KGHSH, CDR2 LQKENI. The CDR3 protein is CASSHDEAPDTQYF. The CDR3 nucleotides are TGTGCCAGCTCACATGACGAGGCCCCCGATACGCAGTATTTT.

In the case of this clone: This CDR3 is missing its conserved last phenylalanine or tryptophan, likely due to a read error. It is unclear where the CDR3 begins or ends on the DNA, so no DNA is shown, and the CDR3 is as TCRdb lists it. This chain joins TRBV9 and TRBJ2-7; no DNA check was done on the table's D call, TRBD2. The CDR3 length equals 11 residues, ends included. Germline assignment: CDR1 SGDLS and CDR2 YYNGEE. The CDR3: CASSVDGTNNL.

J is TRBJ1-4 and V is TRBV5-1; 9 bases agree with TRBD1. The CDR3 consists of 16 residues. Unmatched junction bases numbered 7, after V lost 4 bases and J lost 3 bases. Germline CDR1 SGHRS, CDR2 YFSETQ. CDR3 in DNA: TGCGCCAGCAGCCACAGGGGGCCTCGAGCTAATGAAAAACTGTTTTTT. Translating gives CASSHRGPRANEKLFF. Full variable domain (rest looked up from reference TRBV5-1 and TRBJ1-4): KAGVTQTPRYLIKTRGQQVTLSCSPISGHRSVSWYQQTPGQGLQFLFEYFSETQRNKGNFPGRFSGRQFSNSRSEMNVSTLELGDSALYLCASSHRGPRANEKLFFGSGTQLSVL.

The chain combines TRBV6-6 with TRBJ2-1; D is perhaps TRBD2 (5 bases). The germline gives CDR1 MNHNY, CDR2 SVGAGI (reference sequence). The V end was cut by 0 bases, the J end by 8 bases, with 11 bases between. CDR3 length: 14 residues. The CDR3 loop reads CASSYSWLAHEQFF. The CDR3 DNA sequence: TGTGCCAGCAGTTACTCTTGGCTAGCACATGAGCAGTTCTTC.

This clone was seen only once. V gene TRBV30 combines with J gene TRBJ2-5; 10 bases map to TRBD1. The junction had 4 bases not matched to a gene; V was cut back by 5 bases and J by 4 bases. The germline gives CDR1 GTSNPN, CDR2 SVGIG (reference sequence). This CDR3 has 13 amino acids. The CDR3 DNA reads as TGTGCCTGGGGACAGGGGGTCGTAGAGACCCAGTACTTC. It encodes CAWGQGVVETQYF.

This sequence joins TRBV5-1 and TRBJ2-6; no definite D call. Germline V gene sequence: CDR1 SGHRS, CDR2 YFSETQ. V was clipped by 5 bases and J by 2 bases, with 8 bases between them. The CDR3 has 14 amino acids. The CDR3 nucleotides read TGCGCCAGCAGTCTGAACGCTGGGGCCAACGTCCTGACTTTC. It encodes CASSLNAGANVLTF.

To note about this clone: At the DNA level, this CDR3 is encoded by other sequences in the same sample as well. The chain is built from TRBV6-5 and TRBJ1-6, with D unresolved. CDR3 size: 15 residues. V lost 4 bases and J lost 0, with 7 bases in between. In germline, CDR1 is MNHEY, CDR2 SVGAGI. The CDR3 DNA sequence: TGTGCCAGCAGTTCCGGAAGCTCCTATAATTCACCCCTCCACTTT. Translated, it gives CASSSGSSYNSPLHF.

V and J are TRBV11-3 and TRBJ2-3; D remains unclear. The V gene lost 6 bases and the J gene lost 8 bases, with 12 bases spanning the gap. There are 12 residues in the CDR3. Germline assignment: CDR1 SGHNT and CDR2 YENEEA. For the CDR3, the DNA is TGTGCCAGCAGTCCTAGGTCAGGTACGCAGTATTTT. It encodes CASSPRSGTQYF. The complete variable domain, with remaining parts taken from reference TRBV11-3 and TRBJ2-3, reads EAGVVQSPRYKIIEKKQPVAFWCNPISGHNTLYWYLQNLGQGPELLIRYENEEAVDDSQLPKDRFSAERLKGVDSTLKIQPAELGDSAVYLCASSPRSGTQYFGPGTRLTVL.

The chain is built from TRBV11-1 and TRBJ2-3; tentative D call: TRBD2 (6 bases). Germline V gives CDR1 SGHAT, CDR2 FQDESV (reference sequence). With 5 bases removed from V and 10 bases from J, the gap between germline ends came to 16 bases. The CDR3 contains 13 residues. CDR3 DNA sequence: TGTGCCAGCAGCCTAGGGGCTAGCGAGGCGCAGTATTTT. Translation gives CASSLGASEAQYF.

This clone was counted once. The chain employs TRBV2 and TRBJ1-6; no clear D gene. In germline, CDR1 is SNHLY, CDR2 FYNNEI. The length of the CDR3 is 15 residues. V lost 4 bases, J lost 7 bases, and 14 bases lay in between. The CDR3 region is CASSGRGLSNSPLHF. CDR3 coding DNA: TGTGCCAGCAGTGGAAGAGGTTTGTCCAATTCACCCCTCCACTTT.

This chain links TRBV27 with TRBJ2-7; tentative D call: TRBD2 (6 bases). From germline, CDR1 is MNHEY and CDR2 SMNVEV (reference sequence). Trimming pared 0 bases from V and 0 bases from J, leaving 6 bases between. The length of the CDR3 is 14 residues. CDR3 residues: CASSLSTSSYEQYF. In DNA, the CDR3 is TGTGCCAGCAGTTTATCGACTAGCTCCTACGAGCAGTACTTC.

V usage is TRBV6-5 and J usage is TRBJ2-5; 10 nucleotides align to TRBD2. Trimming cost V 6 bases and J 3 bases; bases outside gene matches: 4. Germline CDR1 reads MNHEY; CDR2 reads SVGAGI. CDR3 size: 14 residues. CDR3 residues: CASREGLAEETQYF. In DNA, the CDR3 is TGTGCCAGCAGGGAAGGACTAGCGGAAGAGACCCAGTACTTC.

The rearrangement uses TRBV12-5 and TRBJ2-1, with 8 bases matching TRBD2. The trim removed 4 bases at V and 12 bases at J, leaving 23 bases unmatched. The CDR3 is 18 amino acids. Germline-derived CDR1 and CDR2 are LGHNT and FRNRAP. The DNA for the CDR3 is TGTGCTAGTGGTTCAGCCGGGAAGGCGGGAGGACCCAATGAAGGGCAGTTCTTC. Its protein product is CASGSAGKAGGPNEGQFF.

The CDR3 loop is CASSLVSGEQFF. Written as DNA, the CDR3 is TGTGCCAGCAGCTTAGTTAGCGGGGAGCAGTTCTTC. The rearrangement links TRBV7-6 to TRBJ2-1; 7 bases line up with TRBD2. J gave up 10 bases and V 1 base, and 1 base lay outside the gene matches. Germline CDR1 and CDR2: SGHVS and FNYEAQ. The CDR3 is made up of 12 amino acids.

In regard to this clone: This clone may be a read error of a much larger clone one base away. Other DNA sequences in this specimen translate into the identical CDR3. The rearrangement links TRBV18 to TRBJ1-1; TRBD1 is a possible D gene (5 bases). Trimming pared 5 bases from V and 1 base from J, leaving 8 bases between. From germline, CDR1 is KGHSH and CDR2 LQKENI. This CDR3 spans 13 amino acids. The CDR3 DNA sequence: TGTGCCAGCTCAACCGACAGGAACACTGAAGCTTTCTTT. Its translation is CASSTDRNTEAFF.